This passage covers 10 T cell receptor beta chains from one sample sequenced in a study of breast tumors, draining lymph nodes, adjacent tissues. Breast cancer patients provided tissue from their axillary draining lymph nodes. TCRdb independently ran MiXCR on the multiplex PCR reads; one entry per CDR3 protein. The sample carries over 200,000 distinct CDR3 sequences, 32% recorded once. Source material: axillary lymph node tissue. The receptor set was obtained from a female donor with breast cancer. Some clones in this sample may be carry-over from other donors' samples.

This clonotype was found many times. The rearrangement joins TRBV5-1 to TRBJ2-3; no reliable D call. V lost 3 bases and J 0 bases, leaving 8 bases between the germline ends. The CDR3 is 14 amino acids. Germline CDR1 and CDR2: SGHRS and YFSETQ. For the CDR3, the DNA is TGCGCCAGCAGCTCCACTTATAGCACAGATACGCAGTATTTT. Translation: CASSSTYSTDTQYF.

The chain uses TRBV7-9 and TRBJ2-7; TRBD2 aligns across 7 bases. Unmatched junction bases numbered 0, after V lost 2 bases and J lost 5 bases. Germline V gene lookup returns CDR1 SEHNR and CDR2 FQNEAQ (reference sequence). CDR3 length: 12 residues. The CDR3 protein is CASSLSGDEQYF. Written as DNA, the CDR3 is TGTGCCAGCAGCTTAAGCGGGGACGAGCAGTACTTC.

V and J are TRBV19 and TRBJ1-2, with a weak D call TRBD1 (5 bases). This CDR3 spans 13 amino acids. Germline V lookup: CDR1 LNHDA, CDR2 SQIVND (reference sequence). V was clipped by 3 bases and J by 12 bases, with 17 bases between them. CDR3 nucleotide sequence: TGTGCCAGTAGTATCTCCAGGGCGGCTGGAAACACCTTC. It specifies CASSISRAAGNTF. The variable domain in full, with the rest retrieved from reference TRBV19 and TRBJ1-2, is DGGITQSPKYLFRKEGQNVTLSCEQNLNHDAMYWYRQDPGQGLRLIYYSQIVNDFQKGDIAEGYSVSREKKESFPLTVTSAQKNPTAFYLCASSISRAAGNTFGSGTRLTVV.

The CDR3 DNA reads TGTGCCAGCAGCCCAGGACAGGCGATCTATGGCTACACCTTC. It translates to CASSPGQAIYGYTF. The J gene is TRBJ1-2, the V gene TRBV9, with 7 nucleotides matching TRBD1. Germline CDR1 SGDLS, CDR2 YYNGEE. This CDR3 contains 14 residues. The ends lost 4 bases at V and 4 bases at J; junction bases unmatched: 7.

The rearrangement uses TRBV2 and TRBJ2-2; TRBD1 agrees at 7 bases. CDR1 and CDR2 from the germline V gene are SNHLY and FYNNEI. This CDR3 is 15 amino acids long. With 6 bases clipped from V and 5 bases from J, the junction kept 9 bases outside the gene matches. The CDR3 here is CASRPKGQQTGELFF. The CDR3 DNA follows: TGTGCCAGCAGGCCCAAGGGACAGCAAACCGGGGAGCTGTTTTTT.

This clonotype was recorded many times. This chain connects TRBV15 to TRBJ2-3; D is perhaps TRBD2 (5 bases). The V and J ends lost 1 base and 4 bases respectively, with 24 bases between them. This CDR3 has 19 amino acids. CDR1 LNHNV and CDR2 YYDKDF come from the germline V gene (reference sequence). In DNA, the CDR3 is TGTGCCACCAGCAGAGCGGGAATGCAGCCCTACTTGAGCGCAGATACGCAGTATTTT. Translation gives CATSRAGMQPYLSADTQYF.

This clonotype was counted once. This chain connects TRBV29-1 to TRBJ2-1; tentative D call: TRBD2 (6 bases). V was trimmed by 8 bases and J by 8 bases, leaving 13 bases between them. The germline gives CDR1 SQVTM, CDR2 ANQGSEA. CDR3 length equals 11 residues. In DNA, the CDR3 is TGCAGCACGGGACTGCCGGATGAGCAGTTCTTC. This translates into CSTGLPDEQFF.

This clonotype was seen only once. The junction shows a germline mismatch at one end, possibly a read error. The chain has TRBV20-1 and TRBJ1-4, with D maybe TRBD1 (6 bases). The CDR3 is 14 residues long. CDR1 is DFQATT and CDR2 is SNEGSKA in the germline V gene (reference sequence). The CDR3 DNA follows: TGCAGTGCTAAAGGGGGACGGGGGTATGAAAAGCTGTTTTTT. Translation: CSAKGGRGYEKLFF.

This chain joins TRBV5-5 and TRBJ2-5; 8 nucleotides match TRBD1. The CDR3 spans 12 residues. J gave up 14 bases and V 8 bases, and 14 bases lay outside the gene matches. Germline CDR1 SGHKS, CDR2 YYEKEE (reference sequence). The CDR3 DNA reads TGTGCCAGGGACTGTCGACAGGGGCACATATACTTC. Translating gives CARDCRQGHIYF.

This clonotype was observed many times. V gene TRBV6-5 combines with J gene TRBJ1-2; perhaps TRBD1 as D (5 bases). The ends were cut back, 0 bases at V and 5 bases at J, with 13 bases in the middle. Per germline, CDR1 MNHEY and CDR2 SVGAGI. The CDR3 is made up of 15 amino acids. In nucleotides, the CDR3 is TGTGCCAGCAGTTACTCCAGGCAGGGCTTTTATGGCTACACCTTC. Translating gives CASSYSRQGFYGYTF.